This T cell receptor beta chain comes out of a study of T cells expressing NK-cell markers. With UMIs, 5'RACE template switching was used to make TCR beta cDNA. TCRdb reprocessed the 5' RACE reads and reports one entry per CDR3 protein, with no DNA. Its table lists around 470,000 distinct CDR3 sequences. The sample was blood T cells: a sorted CD56 or NKG2C T cell subset, CD4+ or CD8+ T cells, or bulk PBMC T cells (not recorded which). The receptor was isolated from a woman aged 50 to 65 in good health.

This chain's CDR3 is CASSFRRQGALGYTF. The chain combines TRBV27 with TRBJ1-2; there is no DNA to check the TCRdb D call of TRBD1. Germline CDR1 is MNHEY and CDR2 is SMNVEV (reference sequence). There are 15 residues in the CDR3.